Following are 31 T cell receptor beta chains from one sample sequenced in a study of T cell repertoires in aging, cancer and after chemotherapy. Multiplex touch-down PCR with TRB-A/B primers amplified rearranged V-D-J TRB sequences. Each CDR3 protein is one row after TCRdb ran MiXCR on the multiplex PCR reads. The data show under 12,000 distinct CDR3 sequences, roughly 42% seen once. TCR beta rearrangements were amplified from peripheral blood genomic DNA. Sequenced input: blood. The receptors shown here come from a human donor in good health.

CDR3 nucleotides: TGTGCCACCTCCACAGGGGGCTACGAGCAGTACTTC. Amino acid sequence: CATSTGGYEQYF. The V call is TRBV24-1, the J call TRBJ2-7, with TRBD1 identical over 8 bases. Unmatched junction bases numbered 3, after V lost 9 bases and J lost 3 bases. Germline CDR1 is KGHDR and CDR2 is SFDVKD. The CDR3 is 12 amino acids.

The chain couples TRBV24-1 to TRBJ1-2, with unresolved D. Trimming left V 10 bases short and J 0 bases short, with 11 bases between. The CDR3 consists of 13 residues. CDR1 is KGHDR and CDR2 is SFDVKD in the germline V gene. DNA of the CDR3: TGTGCCACATCGGCCAGAGCTAACTATGGCTACACCTTC. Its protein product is CATSARANYGYTF.

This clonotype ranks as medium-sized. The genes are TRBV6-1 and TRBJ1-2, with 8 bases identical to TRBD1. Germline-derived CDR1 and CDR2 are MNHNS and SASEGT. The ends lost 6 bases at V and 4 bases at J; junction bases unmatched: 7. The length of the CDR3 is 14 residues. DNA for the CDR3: TGTGCCAGCAGCGGGACAGGCAGGCCCTATGGCTACACCTTC. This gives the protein CASSGTGRPYGYTF.

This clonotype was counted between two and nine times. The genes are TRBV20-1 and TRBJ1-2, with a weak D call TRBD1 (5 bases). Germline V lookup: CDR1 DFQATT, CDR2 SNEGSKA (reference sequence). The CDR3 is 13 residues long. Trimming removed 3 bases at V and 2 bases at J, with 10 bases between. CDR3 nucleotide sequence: TGCAGTGCTAGTCACAGGACAAACTATGGCTACACCTTC. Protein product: CSASHRTNYGYTF.

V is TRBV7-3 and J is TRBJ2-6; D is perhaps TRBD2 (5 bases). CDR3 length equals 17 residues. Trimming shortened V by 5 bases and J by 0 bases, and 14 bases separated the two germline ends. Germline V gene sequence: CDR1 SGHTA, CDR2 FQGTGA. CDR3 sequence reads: CASSLGRGLSGANVLTF. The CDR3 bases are TGTGCCAGCAGCCTTGGCCGCGGACTCTCTGGGGCCAACGTCCTGACTTTC.

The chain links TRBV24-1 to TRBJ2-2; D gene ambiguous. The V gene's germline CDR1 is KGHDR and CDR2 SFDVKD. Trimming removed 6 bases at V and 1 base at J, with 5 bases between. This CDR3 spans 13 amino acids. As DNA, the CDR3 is TGTGCCACCAGTACACTGAACACCGGGGAGCTGTTTTTT. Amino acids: CATSTLNTGELFF.

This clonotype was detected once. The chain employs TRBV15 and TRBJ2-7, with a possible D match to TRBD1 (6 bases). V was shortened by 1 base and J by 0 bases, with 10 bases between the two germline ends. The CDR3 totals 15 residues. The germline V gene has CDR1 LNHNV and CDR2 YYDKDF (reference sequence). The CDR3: CATSRVAGASYEQYF. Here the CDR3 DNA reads TGTGCCACCAGCAGAGTCGCAGGGGCCTCCTACGAGCAGTACTTC. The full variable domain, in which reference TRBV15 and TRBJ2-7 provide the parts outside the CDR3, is DAMVIQNPRYQVTQFGKPVTLSCSQTLNHNVMYWYQQKSSQAPKLLFHYYDKDFNNEADTPDNFQSRRPNTSFCFLDIRSPGLGDTAMYLCATSRVAGASYEQYFGPGTRLTVT.

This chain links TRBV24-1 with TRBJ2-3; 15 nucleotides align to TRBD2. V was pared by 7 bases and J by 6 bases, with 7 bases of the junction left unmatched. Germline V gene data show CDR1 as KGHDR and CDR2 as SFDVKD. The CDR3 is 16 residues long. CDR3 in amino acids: CATSEGTSGRMDTQYF. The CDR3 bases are TGTGCCACCAGCGAAGGGACTAGCGGGAGGATGGATACGCAGTATTTT.

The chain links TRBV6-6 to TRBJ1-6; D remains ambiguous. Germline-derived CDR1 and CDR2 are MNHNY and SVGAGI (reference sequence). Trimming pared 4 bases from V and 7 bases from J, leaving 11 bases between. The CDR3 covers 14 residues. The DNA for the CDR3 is TGTGCCAGCAGTTGGACGGCTTCGAATTCACCCCTCCACTTT. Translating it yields CASSWTASNSPLHF.

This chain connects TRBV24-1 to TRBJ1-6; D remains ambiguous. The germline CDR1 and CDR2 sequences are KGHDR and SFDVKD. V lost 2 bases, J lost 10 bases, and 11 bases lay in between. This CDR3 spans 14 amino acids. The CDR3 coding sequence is TGTGCCACCAGTGATTGGGCTAACGGGTCACCCCTCCACTTT. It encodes CATSDWANGSPLHF.

This chain's CDR3 is CASTLGTSSYNEQFF. CDR3 bases: TGTGCCAGCACCTTAGGGACTAGCTCCTACAATGAGCAGTTCTTC. This chain joins TRBV6-1 and TRBJ2-1, with 8 positions matching TRBD2. Germline values: CDR1 MNHNS, CDR2 SASEGT. The CDR3 length is 15 residues. V lost 7 bases to trimming and J lost 0 bases; unmatched junction nucleotides: 5.

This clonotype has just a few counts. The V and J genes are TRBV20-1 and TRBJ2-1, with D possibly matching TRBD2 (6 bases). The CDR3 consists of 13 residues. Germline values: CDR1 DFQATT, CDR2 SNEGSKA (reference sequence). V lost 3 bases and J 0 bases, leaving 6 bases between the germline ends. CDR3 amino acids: CSASGSSYNEQFF. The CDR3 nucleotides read TGCAGTGCTAGCGGGAGCTCCTACAATGAGCAGTTCTTC.

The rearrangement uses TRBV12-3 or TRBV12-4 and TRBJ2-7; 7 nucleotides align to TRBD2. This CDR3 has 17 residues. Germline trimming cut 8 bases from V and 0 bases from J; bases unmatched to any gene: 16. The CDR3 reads CASRRGEGGVSSYEQYF. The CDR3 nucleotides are TGTGCCAGCCGGAGAGGGGAGGGCGGGGTGAGCTCCTACGAGCAGTACTTC.

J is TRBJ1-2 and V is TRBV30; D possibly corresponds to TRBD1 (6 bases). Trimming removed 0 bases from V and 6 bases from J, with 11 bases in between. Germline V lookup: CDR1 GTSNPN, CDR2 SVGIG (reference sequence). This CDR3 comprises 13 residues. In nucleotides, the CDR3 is TGTGCCTGGAGTGTACGACAGGCAAATGGCTACACCTTC. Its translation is CAWSVRQANGYTF.

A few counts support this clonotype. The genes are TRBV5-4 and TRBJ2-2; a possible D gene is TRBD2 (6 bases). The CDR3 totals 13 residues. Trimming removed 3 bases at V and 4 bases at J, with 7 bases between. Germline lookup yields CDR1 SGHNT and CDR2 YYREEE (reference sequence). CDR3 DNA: TGTGCCAGCAGCTGGGGGGTCACCGGGGAGCTGTTTTTT. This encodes CASSWGVTGELFF.

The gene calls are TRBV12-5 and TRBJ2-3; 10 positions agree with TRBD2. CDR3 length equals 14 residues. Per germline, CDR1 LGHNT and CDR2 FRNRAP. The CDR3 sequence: CASGGTSGTDTQYF. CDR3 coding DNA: TGTGCCAGCGGAGGGACTAGCGGCACAGATACGCAGTATTTT.

DNA of the CDR3: TGTGCCAGCAGCTTACCAGGACTAGCGGCGGAGCAGTACTTC. Protein sequence: CASSLPGLAAEQYF. The chain links TRBV7-3 to TRBJ2-7; 10 bases align to TRBD2. Trimming removed 2 bases from V and 7 bases from J; junction bases left unmatched: 5. The CDR3 has 14 amino acids. CDR1 is SGHTA, CDR2 FQGTGA, per germline.

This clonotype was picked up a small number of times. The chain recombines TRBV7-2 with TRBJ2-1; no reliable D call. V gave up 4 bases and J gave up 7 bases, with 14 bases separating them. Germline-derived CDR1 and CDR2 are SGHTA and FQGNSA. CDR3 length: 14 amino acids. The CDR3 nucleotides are TGTGCCAGCAGCTCGGGTAGCTTTGTAAATGAGCAGTTCTTC. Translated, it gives CASSSGSFVNEQFF.

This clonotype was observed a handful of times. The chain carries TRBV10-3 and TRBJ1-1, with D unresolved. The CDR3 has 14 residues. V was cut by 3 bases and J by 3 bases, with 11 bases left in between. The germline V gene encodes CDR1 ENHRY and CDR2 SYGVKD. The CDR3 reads CAISERGGYTEAFF. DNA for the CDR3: TGTGCCATCAGTGAACGGGGAGGTTACACTGAAGCTTTCTTT.

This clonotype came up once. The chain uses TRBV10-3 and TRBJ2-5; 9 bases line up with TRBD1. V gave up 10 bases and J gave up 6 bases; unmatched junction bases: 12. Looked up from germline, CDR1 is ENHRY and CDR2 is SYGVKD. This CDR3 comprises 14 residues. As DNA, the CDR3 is TGTGCCACCACACCGGGACAGGGAGTTAAGACCCAGTACTTC. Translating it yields CATTPGQGVKTQYF.

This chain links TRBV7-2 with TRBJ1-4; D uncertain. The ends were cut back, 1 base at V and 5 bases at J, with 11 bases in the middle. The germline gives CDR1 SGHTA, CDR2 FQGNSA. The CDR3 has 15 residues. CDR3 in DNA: TGTGCCAGCAGCTTAGTCGGAGGCATGAATGAAAAACTGTTTTTT. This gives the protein CASSLVGGMNEKLFF.

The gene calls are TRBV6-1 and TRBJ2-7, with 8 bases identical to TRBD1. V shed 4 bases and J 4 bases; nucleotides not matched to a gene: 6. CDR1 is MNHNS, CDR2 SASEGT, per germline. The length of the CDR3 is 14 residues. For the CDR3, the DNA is TGTGCCAGCAGTGTAGGAGACAGGGGATACGAGCAGTACTTC. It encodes CASSVGDRGYEQYF.

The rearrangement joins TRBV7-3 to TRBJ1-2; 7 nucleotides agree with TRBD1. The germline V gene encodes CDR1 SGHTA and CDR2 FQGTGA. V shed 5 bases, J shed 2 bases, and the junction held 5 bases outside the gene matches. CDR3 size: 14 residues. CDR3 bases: TGTGCCAGCAGCCCAACGGGACAGAACTATGGCTACACCTTC. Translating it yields CASSPTGQNYGYTF.

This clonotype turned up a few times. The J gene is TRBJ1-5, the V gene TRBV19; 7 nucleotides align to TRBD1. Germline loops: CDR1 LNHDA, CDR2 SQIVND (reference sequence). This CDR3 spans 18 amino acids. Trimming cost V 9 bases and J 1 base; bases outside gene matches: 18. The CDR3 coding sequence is TGTGCCAGCCACCACCTTATGACAGGGAGGTTGAGCAATCAGCCCCAGCATTTT. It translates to CASHHLMTGRLSNQPQHF.

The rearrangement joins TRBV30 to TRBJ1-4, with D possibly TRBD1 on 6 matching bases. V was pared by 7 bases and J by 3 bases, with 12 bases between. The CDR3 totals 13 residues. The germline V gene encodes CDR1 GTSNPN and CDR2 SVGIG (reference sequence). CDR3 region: CASEGQPNEKLFF. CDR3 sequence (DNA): TGTGCCTCCGAAGGACAGCCTAATGAAAAACTGTTTTTT.

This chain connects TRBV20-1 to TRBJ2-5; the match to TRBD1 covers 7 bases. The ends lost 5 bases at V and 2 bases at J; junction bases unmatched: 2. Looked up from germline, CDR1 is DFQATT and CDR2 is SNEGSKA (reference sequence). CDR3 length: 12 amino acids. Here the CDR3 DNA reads TGCAGTGCTGAACAGGGGCAAGAGACCCAGTACTTC. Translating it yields CSAEQGQETQYF.

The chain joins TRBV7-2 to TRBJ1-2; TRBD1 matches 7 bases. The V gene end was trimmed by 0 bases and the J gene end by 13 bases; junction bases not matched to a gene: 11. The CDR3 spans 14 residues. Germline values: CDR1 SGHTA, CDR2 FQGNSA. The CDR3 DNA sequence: TGTGCCAGCAGCTTAGCTCAAGAAGGGGGCAGCGGCACCTTC. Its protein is CASSLAQEGGSGTF.

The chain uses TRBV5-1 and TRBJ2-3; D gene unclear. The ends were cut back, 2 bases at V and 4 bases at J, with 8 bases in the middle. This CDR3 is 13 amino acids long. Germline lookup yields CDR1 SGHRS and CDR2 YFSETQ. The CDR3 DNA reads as TGCGCCAGCAGCTTAGGAGTCGCAGATACGCAGTATTTT. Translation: CASSLGVADTQYF.

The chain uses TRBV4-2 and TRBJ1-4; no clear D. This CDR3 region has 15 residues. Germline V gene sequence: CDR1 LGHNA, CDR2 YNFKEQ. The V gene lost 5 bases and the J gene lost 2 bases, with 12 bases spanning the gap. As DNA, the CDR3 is TGTGCCAGCAGCTTGGCAGGTCCGACTAATGAAAAACTGTTTTTT. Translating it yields CASSLAGPTNEKLFF.

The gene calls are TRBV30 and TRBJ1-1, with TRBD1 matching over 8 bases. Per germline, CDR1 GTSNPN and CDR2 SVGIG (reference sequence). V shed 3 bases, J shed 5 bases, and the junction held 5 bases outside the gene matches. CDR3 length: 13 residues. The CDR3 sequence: CAWSSQGGTEAFF. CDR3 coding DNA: TGTGCCTGGAGCTCACAGGGGGGTACTGAAGCTTTCTTT.

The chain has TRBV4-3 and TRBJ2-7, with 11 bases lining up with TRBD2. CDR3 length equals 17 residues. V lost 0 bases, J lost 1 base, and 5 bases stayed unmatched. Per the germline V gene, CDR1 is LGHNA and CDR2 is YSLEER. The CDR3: CASSQEATSGVSYEQYF. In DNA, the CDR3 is TGCGCCAGCAGCCAAGAAGCGACTAGCGGGGTTTCCTACGAGCAGTACTTC.